Presented here are 11 T cell receptor delta chains from one specimen sequenced in a study of γδ T cells in repeated Plasmodium falciparum infection. Bulk repertoires came from Vgamma9/Vdelta2+ or Vdelta2-negative gammadelta T cells flow-sorted from PBMC. TCRdb called clones anew from the multiplex PCR reads with CATT. The sample carries about 93,000 delta-chain clones, 0.9% to 1% recorded once. Sequencing was done on a sample of gamma-delta T cells from blood. The receptors here all came from a pool of human donors (malaria-infected and uninfected, not separated).

This clone was observed a few times. The amino acid sequence in TCRdb belongs to a much larger clone and departs from this DNA's translation at residue 3, likely a sequencing read error; the sequence shown is translated from the DNA. The chain is built from TRDV2 and TRDJ1, with 11 bases lining up with TRDD3. The J gene was not available in TCRdb and was assigned here by matching the DNA to germline segments. The V gene's germline CDR1 is GEAIGNYY and CDR2 EKD. The CDR3 totals 19 residues. CDR3 sequence reads: CAYDIVVPGGYRESDKLIF. As DNA, the CDR3 is TGTGCCTATGACATTGTCGTACCTGGGGGATACCGAGAGAGCGATAAACTCATCTTT.

A remark on this clone: TCRdb assigns this DNA the protein of a much larger clone, which departs from its translation at residue 12; this likely reflects a read error, and the protein shown comes from translating the DNA. The chain couples TRDV2 to TRDJ1; TRDD3 agrees at 11 bases. TCRdb records no J gene; here it was assigned by comparing the DNA to germline. The CDR3 totals 18 residues. The ends lost 1 base at V and 4 bases at J; junction bases unmatched: 13. The germline gives CDR1 GEAIGNYY, CDR2 EKD. CDR3 protein: CACDTSPVWGIHSDKLIF. Here the CDR3 DNA reads TGTGCCTGTGACACTTCTCCGGTCTGGGGGATACACAGCGATAAACTCATCTTT.

This clone was seen a few times. It is likely a read error: a sequence one base away is far more abundant. The sample contains more than one DNA sequence encoding this CDR3. The V gene is TRDV2, the J gene TRDJ2; 12 bases are shared with TRDD3. TCRdb does not report a J gene; here it was assigned by matching the DNA to germline references. CDR3 length: 16 amino acids. Germline V lookup: CDR1 GEAIGNYY, CDR2 EKD. The CDR3 DNA follows: TGTGCCTGTGACGTACTGGGGGATACTTTGACTGCACAACTCTTCTTT. This translates into CACDVLGDTLTAQLFF.

This clone appeared a few times. TCRdb's protein for this DNA is that of a much larger clone and differs from the translation at residue 22, likely a read error; the protein shown is the DNA translation. This CDR3 is CACDTLLTPTGGDRFGLYTDKPIF. In DNA form, the CDR3 reads TGTGCCTGTGACACCTTGCTAACACCAACTGGAGGTGACAGGTTCGGCTTGTACACCGATAAACCCATCTTT. The J gene was not called, though the V gene is TRDV2; the table names TRDD3, a call not compared with the DNA. Germline CDR1 and CDR2: GEAIGNYY and EKD. The CDR3 runs to 24 residues.

In its sample, this clone was seen a few times. TCRdb's protein, taken from a much larger clone, differs from this DNA's translation at residue 11, likely owing to a read error; the protein displayed comes from the DNA. V and J are TRDV1 and TRDJ1; TRDD3 matches at 10 bases. TCRdb is silent on the J gene; assignment here came from matching the DNA to germline. The V gene's germline CDR1 is TSWWSYY and CDR2 QGS. This CDR3 is 18 amino acids long. Trimming cost V 6 bases and J 1 base; bases outside gene matches: 14. CDR3 nucleotides: TGTGCTCTTGGACTCCCTACGGGGGATACGCACCGCACCGATAAACTCATCTTT. This gives the protein CALGLPTGDTHRTDKLIF.

This clone was counted a few times. TCRdb has a much larger clone's protein, which differs at residue 13 from the translation of this DNA, likely because of a read error; what is shown is the protein translated from the DNA. The rearrangement links TRDV1 to TRDJ1, with TRDD2 as a possible D gene (5 bases). The J gene comes from matching the DNA to germline here; TCRdb lacks it. V shed 3 bases and J shed 0 bases, with 32 bases lying between them. CDR3 size: 22 residues. Germline V gene data show CDR1 as TSWWSYY and CDR2 as QGS. CDR3 bases: TGTGCTCTTGGGGATCTTCCCAGAAGGGACCGTACATTGTTAACTTACACCGATAAACTCATCTTT. This encodes CALGDLPRRDRTLLTYTDKLIF.

This clone occurred a few times. Translating this DNA gives a protein that differs at residue 8 from the TCRdb one, which belongs to a much larger clone; a read error is likely, and the protein shown is this translation. The rearrangement joins TRDV1 to TRDJ3, with TRDD3 matching over 10 bases. Germline assignment: CDR1 TSWWSYY and CDR2 QGS. Trimming cost V 4 bases and J 0 bases; bases outside gene matches: 27. This CDR3 contains 26 residues. The CDR3 spells CALGGTKAQKGDTLREFSWDTRQMFF. The CDR3 DNA reads as TGTGCTCTTGGGGGAACTAAAGCCCAAAAGGGGGATACGCTTAGGGAGTTCTCCTGGGACACCCGACAGATGTTTTTC.

This clone was seen a few times. This DNA translates differently at residue 6 from the TCRdb protein, which is that of a much larger clone; a read error is likely, and the protein shown is the DNA's own translation. The chain uses TRDV2 and TRDJ1; 7 bases match TRDD3. TCRdb gives no J gene; it was assigned here by matching the DNA to germline. J lost 7 bases, V lost 1 base, and 11 bases had no gene match. CDR1 and CDR2 from the germline V gene are GEAIGNYY and EKD. The CDR3 runs 15 residues. Here the CDR3 DNA reads TGTGCCTGTGACACGGAGGGGGATCCTGGCGGTAAACTCATCTTT. Amino acids: CACDTEGDPGGKLIF.

This clone was detected only a few times. The translation of this DNA and the TCRdb protein of a much larger clone differ at residue 9, probably owing to a read error; the protein shown here is translated from the DNA. The chain links TRDV1 to TRDJ1, with TRDD3 as a possible D gene (6 bases). In the absence of a J gene in TCRdb, the DNA was matched to germline to assign it here. V lost 2 bases, J lost 1 base, and 23 bases lay in between. CDR1 and CDR2 from the germline V gene are TSWWSYY and QGS. The CDR3 length is 19 residues. CDR3 residues: CALGEIRYVSGAGTDKLIF. The CDR3 DNA is TGTGCTCTTGGGGAAATAAGGTACGTGTCTGGGGCGGGCACCGATAAACTCATCTTT.

This clone was detected a few times. It is likely a read error: a sequence one base away is far more abundant. Other DNA sequences from this sample encode an identical CDR3 as well. CDR3 coding DNA: TGTGCCTGTGACCGTACTGGAGGATTTTTCACCGATAAACTCATCTTT. Residues: CACDRTGGFFTDKLIF. The chain recombines TRDV2 with TRDJ1; weak D call: TRDD3 (5 bases). The V gene lost 3 bases and the J gene lost 1 base, with 17 bases spanning the gap. CDR1 GEAIGNYY and CDR2 EKD come from the germline V gene. The CDR3 is made up of 16 amino acids.

This clone has a count of ten or more. The rearrangement links TRDV1 to TRDJ1, with 8 bases fitting TRDD3. CDR3 size: 18 residues. V lost 2 bases to trimming and J lost 5 bases; unmatched junction nucleotides: 16. Germline V gene data show CDR1 as TSWWSYY and CDR2 as QGS. As DNA, the CDR3 is TGTGCTCTTGGGGAAAGGTTCCCCTACTGGGGGCCCGGGGATAAACTCATCTTT. Amino acid sequence: CALGERFPYWGPGDKLIF.